This T cell receptor (beta chain) was found in a study of shared clonotypes between healthy human individuals. Germline V gene sequence: CDR1 SNHLY, CDR2 FYNNEI. Deletions cut 8 bases from V and 5 bases from J, with 16 bases between. This CDR3 has 14 residues. TCRdb's copy holds only in-frame clones and misses some; the assay was immunoSEQ multiplex PCR. The sample shows 470,000 or so clones, around 73% of them seen only once. The chain has TRBV2 and TRBJ1-5, with D tentatively TRBD1 (5 bases). The sequence was obtained from a woman in her 40s in good health. Some clones in this sample may be carry-over from other donors' samples. Material for sequencing was PBMCs. The CDR3 region has the DNA TGTGCCAGCGGATCCGGGGCCCAGTATCAGCCCCAGCATTTT. Protein sequence: CASGSGAQYQPQHF.